These T cell receptor beta chains were read from a single sample in a study of OX40 agonist ivuxolimab in advanced cancers. Sequencing was performed with immunoSEQ multiplex PCR; in TCRdb, only in-frame clones are kept and a portion is missing. The data contain tens of thousands of clones, 80% to 90% of them singletons. The material sequenced was CD4+ or CD8+ T cells sorted from blood, taken in a trial of the OX40 agonist ivuxolimab. These receptors were collected from an adult with an advanced solid tumor such as melanoma, head and neck, liver or kidney cancer. Each CDR3 is given with its conserved first and last residue. D genes are given only for firm matches. Part of the rows lack a size; the others show once, few, many or a class for expanded clones.

TRBV28,NA,NA,TRBJ1-2,TGTGCCAGCGGTCCAGAGTATGGCTACACCTTC,CASGPEYGYTF
TRBV6-5,NA,once,TRBJ2-6,TGTGCCAGCAGTTATATGGGGGCTGGGGCCAACGTCCTGACTTTC,CASSYMGAGANVLTF
TRBV6-5,NA,NA,TRBJ2-7,TGTGCCAGCAGCGCCGGGGGCGTCTACGAGCAGTACTTC,CASSAGGVYEQYF
TRBV5-4,NA,NA,TRBJ2-2,TGTGCCAGCAGCTCGAACACCGGGGAGCTGTTTTTT,CASSSNTGELFF
TRBV4-1,NA,once,TRBJ2-4,TGCGCCAGCAGCCAAGAGGCAGGGACCTCTGGCCAAAAAAACATTCAGTACTTC,CASSQEAGTSGQKNIQYF
TRBV6-5,TRBD1,NA,TRBJ2-1,TGTGCCAGCAACGGACAGGGGTCTGAGCAGTTCTTC,CASNGQGSEQFF
TRBV28,NA,NA,TRBJ2-2,TGTGCCAGCAGGTGGGGGGCCGACACCGGGGAGCTGTTTTTT,CASRWGADTGELFF
TRBV28,NA,NA,TRBJ2-5,TGTGCCAGCAGACAGGCAGGGGCTTCAGAGACCCAGTACTTC,CASRQAGASETQYF
TRBV7-2,TRBD2,NA,TRBJ2-1,TGTGCCAGCAGCCAAGCGGGGGGGCCCTACAATGAGCAGTTCTTC,CASSQAGGPYNEQFF
TRBV7-9,NA,few,TRBJ2-3,TGTGCCAGCAGCTTAGGAGGGGGGTTTGATACGCAGTATTTT,CASSLGGGFDTQYF
TRBV18,TRBD2,NA,TRBJ2-5,TGTGCCAGCTCACCAGTACTTAGTGGCCTTAGCGGGCAAGAGACCCAGTACTTC,CASSPVLSGLSGQETQYF
TRBV12-5,NA,NA,TRBJ1-1,TGTGCTAGTGGTCAAGAGTCCTCTGAAGCTTTCTTT,CASGQESSEAFF
TRBV19,NA,NA,TRBJ1-1,TGTGCCAGTAGTGGGGCCATGAACACTGAAGCTTTCTTT,CASSGAMNTEAFF
TRBV5-4,TRBD2,NA,TRBJ2-1,TGTGCCAGCAGCTCGGGACTAGCGGGCTTCAATGAGCAGTTCTTC,CASSSGLAGFNEQFF
TRBV6-1,NA,NA,TRBJ1-5,TGTGCCAGCAACACCACCCCCTGGCCCCAGCATTTT,CASNTTPWPQHF
TRBV12-1,NA,once,TRBJ2-3,TGTGCCGCAGATACGCAGTATTTT,CAADTQYF
TRBV19,NA,NA,TRBJ2-4,TGTGCCAGTAGCGGGAGCCTAAGTTACATTCAGTACTTC,CASSGSLSYIQYF
TRBV5-4,TRBD2,NA,TRBJ2-3,TGTGCCAGCAGCTTGGAACTAGCGGGGTGGGGAGATACGCAGTATTTT,CASSLELAGWGDTQYF
TRBV2,NA,NA,TRBJ1-5,TGTGCCAGCAGAAGCCAGATGAGCAATCAGCCCCAGCATTTT,CASRSQMSNQPQHF
TRBV28,NA,NA,TRBJ2-5,TGTGCCAGCAGTTTTCCGGCAGGGGAGACCCAGTACTTC,CASSFPAGETQYF
TRBV11-2,NA,once,TRBJ1-1,TGTGCCAGCAGCTTAGTTGGAGGGAAAGAAGCTTTCTTT,CASSLVGGKEAFF
TRBV6-5,TRBD2,NA,TRBJ2-1,TGTGCCAGCAGTCAGCGAGCGGGAGGGCTCCATGAGCAGTTCTTC,CASSQRAGGLHEQFF
TRBV6-5,NA,NA,TRBJ2-1,TGTGCCGCCGGCGAGGCTAGTAGGTTGAATGAGCAGTTCTTC,CAAGEASRLNEQFF
TRBV18,TRBD2,NA,TRBJ2-7,TGTGCCAGCTCGCCCGGACTAGCGGAAACCTACGAGCAGTACTTC,CASSPGLAETYEQYF
TRBV6-5,NA,NA,TRBJ1-2,TGTGCCAGCAGCTTCTTGACTGCCGCGGGCGGCTACACCTTC,CASSFLTAAGGYTF
TRBV6-5,NA,NA,TRBJ2-1,TGTGCCAGCAGTAAAACACAGGGTTGGGGCAATGAGCAGTTCTTC,CASSKTQGWGNEQFF
TRBV7-2,TRBD2,NA,TRBJ2-5,TGTGCCAGCAGCTTGGGAAGACTAGCGGGAGTAGAGACCCAGTACTTC,CASSLGRLAGVETQYF
TRBV7-9,NA,once,TRBJ2-7,TGTGCCAGCAGCTTAGGGGTTCACTCCCACGAGCAGTACTTC,CASSLGVHSHEQYF
TRBV28,NA,NA,TRBJ1-3,TGTGCCAGCTACTCTCGTGGGAACACCATATATTTT,CASYSRGNTIYF
TRBV5-4,NA,few,TRBJ1-1,TGTGCCAGCAGCTTCGTACGGGGCCGGGACACTGAAGCTTTCTTT,CASSFVRGRDTEAFF
TRBV28,NA,once,TRBJ1-1,TGTGCCAGCACCCAAATAGGAGGGAACACTGAAGCTTTCTTT,CASTQIGGNTEAFF
TRBV7-6,NA,NA,TRBJ2-3,TGTGCCAGCAGCTTATTCCTGGGATCCACAGATACGCAGTATTTT,CASSLFLGSTDTQYF
TRBV5-4,NA,medium-sized,TRBJ2-7,TGTGCCAGCAGCTTGGACAAGGAGCAGTACTTC,CASSLDKEQYF